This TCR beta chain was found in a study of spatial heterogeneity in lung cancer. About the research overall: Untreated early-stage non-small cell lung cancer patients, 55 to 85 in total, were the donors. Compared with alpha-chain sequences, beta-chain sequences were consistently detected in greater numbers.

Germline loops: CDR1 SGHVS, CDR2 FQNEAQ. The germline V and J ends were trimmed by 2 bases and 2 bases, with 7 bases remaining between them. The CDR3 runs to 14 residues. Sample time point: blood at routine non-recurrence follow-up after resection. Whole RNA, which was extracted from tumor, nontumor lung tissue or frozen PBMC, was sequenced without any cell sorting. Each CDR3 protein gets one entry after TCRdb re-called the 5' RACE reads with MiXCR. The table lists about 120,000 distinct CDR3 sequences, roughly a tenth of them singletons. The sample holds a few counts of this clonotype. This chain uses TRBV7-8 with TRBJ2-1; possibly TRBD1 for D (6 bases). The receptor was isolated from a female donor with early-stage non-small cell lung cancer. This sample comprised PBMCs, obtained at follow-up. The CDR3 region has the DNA TGTGCCAGCAGCTTACGGGACACCTACAATGAGCAGTTCTTC. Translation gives CASSLRDTYNEQFF.